The clone carrying this TCR beta chain was picked up a small number of times. These data are taken from a study of response to subunit inactivated influenza vaccine. The CDR3 sequence is 14 residues long. With 6 bases removed from V and 4 bases from J, the gap between germline ends came to 16 bases. Germline CDR1 is MNHEY and CDR2 is SVGEGT. TCRdb passed the RT-PCR reads through MiXCR, listing each CDR3 protein once. The table lists approximately 500,000 distinct CDR3 sequences, approximately 12% of them singletons. Sequenced here: PBMCs from blood, sampled roughly 6 weeks after vaccination. V is TRBV6-2 or TRBV6-3 and J is TRBJ2-7, with D possibly being TRBD1 (5 bases). The TCR was taken from a man aged 45-60 years who received an inactivated influenza vaccine. In DNA form, the CDR3 reads TGTGCCAGCAGCCGCCGCCAGGGTGGGTACGAGCAGTACTTC. It encodes CASSRRQGGYEQYF.